This TCR beta chain derives from a study of blood T cell repertoires in COVID-19. Profiling relied on immunoSEQ multiplex PCR, and the TCRdb table lists in-frame clones only, not all of them. Of approximately 280,000 clones listed, about nine tenths are singletons. This CDR3 is built from 13 residues. Trimming shortened V by 1 base and J by 5 bases, and 8 bases separated the two germline ends. Germline V lookup: CDR1 SNHLY, CDR2 FYNNEI. The clonotype originates from a man aged 50 to 60 with acute or convalescent COVID-19. Sequencing input: peripheral blood. The chain couples TRBV2 to TRBJ1-2; D is unresolved. DNA of the CDR3: TGTGCCAGCAGTGAAGGGGCGTCATATGGCTACACCTTC. The encoded protein is CASSEGASYGYTF. Drawing the rest from reference TRBV2 and TRBJ1-2, the complete variable domain is EPEVTQTPSHQVTQMGQEVILRCVPISNHLYFYWYRQILGQKVEFLVSFYNNEISEKSEIFDDQFSVERPDGSNFTLKIRSTKLEDSAMYFCASSEGASYGYTFGSGTRLTVV.